This T cell receptor (beta chain) appears in the sequencing data of a study of T cell changes during pregnancy in multiple sclerosis. Produced via immunoSEQ multiplex PCR; TCRdb's table is partial and in-frame only. The data contain about 68,000 clones, roughly nine tenths of them seen just once; the ten biggest clones take up 1.5%. This CDR3 contains 17 residues. V lost 1 base to trimming and J lost 6 bases; unmatched junction nucleotides: 8. In germline, CDR1 is LNHDA, CDR2 SQIVND (reference sequence). The specimen was peripheral blood, collected in the third trimester of pregnancy. This chain joins TRBV19 and TRBJ2-1; 11 nucleotides match TRBD2. The TCR originated in a female donor with multiple sclerosis, enrolled in a pregnancy study. Here the CDR3 DNA reads TGTGCCAGTAGTATAGGTCGGCCGGGACTAGCGGCCAATGAGCAGTTCTTC. It codes for CASSIGRPGLAANEQFF.